A selection of T cell receptor beta chains follows, all from one sample in a study of blood T cell repertoires in COVID-19. Profiled with immunoSEQ multiplex PCR; TCRdb holds only in-frame clones, not every one. The sample holds 250,000 to 300,000 clones, approximately 89% seen once. The material sequenced was peripheral blood. All receptors derive from a woman aged 40 to 50 who had recovered from COVID-19. Each CDR3 is given with its conserved first and last residue. The order of the fields is V gene, J gene, CDR3 protein.

TRBV7-6	TRBJ2-2	CASSLGAGTGATGELFF
TRBV5-1	TRBJ1-2	CASSLAEGGGGYTF
TRBV5-1	TRBJ2-5	CASSLAASGGQSTQETQYF
TRBV30	TRBJ1-5	CAWSTGQFNQPQHF
TRBV7-2	TRBJ1-6	CASSPRQGGDSPLHF
TRBV27	TRBJ1-4	CASSTRGPYEKLFF
TRBV5-4	TRBJ2-4	CASSRRTSGKVDIQYF
TRBV4-3	TRBJ1-5	CASSQDHSPGSQPQHF
TRBV27	TRBJ1-6	CASSSSGRWNSPLHF
TRBV4-1	TRBJ2-2	CASSQARAVTGELFF
TRBV6-5	TRBJ2-1	CASSYASGRAFEQFF
TRBV10-3	TRBJ2-3	CAIKGAGGVTDTQYF
TRBV7-2	TRBJ1-5	CASSLLQGSSNQPQHF
TRBV29-1	TRBJ1-1	CSVANLQGFGMNTEAFF
TRBV18	TRBJ1-5	CASSPQTGDNQPQHF
TRBV24-1	TRBJ1-4	CATSQGGTGLNEKLFF
TRBV5-4	TRBJ2-5	CASSLQLAGSETQYF
TRBV6-2/TRBV6-3	TRBJ2-7	CASSRRRQSEDEQYF
TRBV7-9	TRBJ2-5	CASSFTGGETQYF
TRBV6-6	TRBJ2-2	CASKGLAGGETGELFF
TRBV18	TRBJ1-1	CASSPKEAPGLGRVNTEAFF
TRBV18	TRBJ2-3	CASSLVFEAPADTQYF
TRBV2	TRBJ2-5	CASSIGARQETQYF
TRBV9	TRBJ2-1	CASSVGGQYYNEQFF
TRBV5-6	TRBJ1-5	CASSLRQSNQPQHF
TRBV2	TRBJ1-1	CASTSDAITEAFF
TRBV23-1	TRBJ1-1	CAKTGTEAFF
TRBV10-3	TRBJ2-1	CAISRQEDNEQFF
TRBV2	TRBJ2-7	CARSSGEFYEQYF
TRBV5-1	TRBJ2-3	CASSPKRAGGGTTDTQYF
TRBV28	TRBJ1-2	CASLRQGGIYGYTF
TRBV3-1/TRBV3-2	TRBJ2-2	CASSQGLAGATNTGELFF
TRBV6-5	TRBJ2-3	CASSYRERDTQYF
TRBV6-5	TRBJ2-3	CASQNLQGPTDTQYF
TRBV10-3	TRBJ2-5	CAISQGEETQYF
TRBV2	TRBJ2-2	CASRADYSNTGELFF
TRBV19	TRBJ1-3	CASRQVSGNTIYF
TRBV2	TRBJ2-4	CASGQGTAKNIQYF
TRBV12-5	TRBJ2-5	CASGSQRGETQYF
TRBV4-1	TRBJ2-1	CASSQGGPGTRDNEQFF
TRBV4-2	TRBJ1-1	CASSQAGPEAFF
TRBV10-3	TRBJ2-2	CAISERRGLAGPANTGELFF
TRBV2	TRBJ2-5	CASSPTSGRSETQYF
TRBV28	TRBJ1-2	CASNDWYGYTF
TRBV6-5	TRBJ1-1	CATSGANTEAFF
TRBV28	TRBJ1-1	CASSSRAAVGVTEAFF
TRBV6-5	TRBJ2-3	CASRRDNTDTQYF
TRBV5-4	TRBJ2-3	CASSLSMVGGGLHTQYF
TRBV6-5	TRBJ1-5	CASSSRQNQPQHF
TRBV3-1/TRBV3-2	TRBJ1-2	CASSQFQLANYGYTF
TRBV2	TRBJ2-7	CASGDRGGNEQYF